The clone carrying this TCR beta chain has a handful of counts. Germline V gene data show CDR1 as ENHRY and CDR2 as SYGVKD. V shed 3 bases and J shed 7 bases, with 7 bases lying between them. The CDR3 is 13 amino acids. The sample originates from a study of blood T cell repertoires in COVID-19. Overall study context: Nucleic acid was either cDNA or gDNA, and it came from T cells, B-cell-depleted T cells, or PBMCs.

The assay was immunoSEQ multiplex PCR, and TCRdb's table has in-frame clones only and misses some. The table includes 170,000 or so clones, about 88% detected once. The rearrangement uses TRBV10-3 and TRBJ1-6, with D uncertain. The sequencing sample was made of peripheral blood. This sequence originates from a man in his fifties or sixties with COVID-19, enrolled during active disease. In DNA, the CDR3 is TGTGCCATCAGTGAACAGCTGAATTCACCCCTCCACTTT. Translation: CAISEQLNSPLHF.